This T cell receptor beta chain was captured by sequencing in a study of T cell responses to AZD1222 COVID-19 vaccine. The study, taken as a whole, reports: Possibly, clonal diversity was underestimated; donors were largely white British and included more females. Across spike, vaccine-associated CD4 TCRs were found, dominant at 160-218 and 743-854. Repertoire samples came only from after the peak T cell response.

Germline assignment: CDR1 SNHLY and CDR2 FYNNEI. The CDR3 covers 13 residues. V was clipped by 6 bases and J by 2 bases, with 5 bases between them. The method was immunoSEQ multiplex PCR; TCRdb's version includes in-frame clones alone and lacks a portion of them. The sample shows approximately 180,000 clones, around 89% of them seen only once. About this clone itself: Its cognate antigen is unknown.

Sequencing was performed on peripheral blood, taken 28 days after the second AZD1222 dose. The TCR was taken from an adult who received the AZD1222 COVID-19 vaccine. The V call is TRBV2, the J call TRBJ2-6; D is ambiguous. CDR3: CASSGPGANVLTF. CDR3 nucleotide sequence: TGTGCCAGCAGCGGTCCTGGGGCCAACGTCCTGACTTTC. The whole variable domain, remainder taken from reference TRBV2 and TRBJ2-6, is EPEVTQTPSHQVTQMGQEVILRCVPISNHLYFYWYRQILGQKVEFLVSFYNNEISEKSEIFDDQFSVERPDGSNFTLKIRSTKLEDSAMYFCASSGPGANVLTFGAGSRLTVL.